This TCR beta chain comes out of a study of long-term antiretroviral therapy in people with HIV. Study-wide results and limits: Upon ART, diversity increased but remained lower than transplant donor controls. Clones that had undergone expansion before ART prevailed in the repertoire throughout all time points.

Deletions cut 2 bases from V and 0 bases from J, with 4 bases between. CDR1 and CDR2 from the germline V gene are MNHNS and SASEGT. This CDR3 has 13 residues. As concerns this clone: Its antigen is not identified.

They ran version v3.0 of the immunoSEQ assay at survey level. For each individual sample, sequencing targeted roughly 35,000-55,000 T-cell genomes. The protocol was immunoSEQ multiplex PCR, while the TCRdb copy is restricted to in-frame clones and leaves out a portion. The profile shows 20,000 to 25,000 clones, around 90% of them singletons. This chain connects TRBV6-1 to TRBJ2-5; D gene unclear. This material consisted of unsorted PBMCs, taken 0.2 years before starting antiretroviral therapy. The sequence derives from a man younger than 35 with HIV. CDR3 in amino acids: CASSEWYQETQYF. DNA of the CDR3: TGTGCCAGCAGTGAATGGTACCAAGAGACCCAGTACTTC.